The 7 T cell receptor beta chains reported below all come from one sample, sequenced in a study of blood T cell repertoires in COVID-19. The data were produced by immunoSEQ multiplex PCR, yet TCRdb's version contains in-frame clones alone and is incomplete. Of about 120,000 clones detected, around 86% appear once; the ten largest clones hold 25% to 30%. Sequenced: peripheral blood. The receptor set was obtained from a woman of 80 years or more with acute or convalescent COVID-19.

The chain uses TRBV2 and TRBJ2-4; no clear D. The V end was cut by 6 bases, the J end by 0 bases, with 6 bases between. Germline lookup yields CDR1 SNHLY and CDR2 FYNNEI. The CDR3 has 13 residues. CDR3 protein: CASRRIAKNIQYF. The CDR3 nucleotides read TGTGCCAGCAGGCGAATAGCCAAAAACATTCAGTACTTC.

This clone was counted once. The rearrangement joins TRBV18 to TRBJ1-4, with 8 nucleotides matching TRBD1. CDR3 length: 13 residues. The V gene end was trimmed by 5 bases and the J gene end by 7 bases; junction bases not matched to a gene: 3. Per the germline V gene, CDR1 is KGHSH and CDR2 is LQKENI. This CDR3 is CASSWTGSEKLFF. For the CDR3, the DNA is TGTGCCAGCTCATGGACAGGGAGTGAAAAACTGTTTTTT.

The rearrangement uses TRBV2 and TRBJ2-7; D is perhaps TRBD1 (6 bases). This CDR3 contains 12 residues. Germline CDR1 reads SNHLY; CDR2 reads FYNNEI. Trimming took 5 bases from V and 6 from J, leaving 11 bases between them. The CDR3 nucleotides are TGTGCCAGCAGTTCGACAGGTCGCGAGCAGTACTTC. Translating gives CASSSTGREQYF.

This chain uses TRBV5-5 with TRBJ1-5; D possibly corresponds to TRBD1 (5 bases). The CDR3 has 15 residues. Trimming pared 0 bases from V and 4 bases from J, leaving 11 bases between. Germline V gives CDR1 SGHKS, CDR2 YYEKEE (reference sequence). CDR3 residues: CASSLVDSQNQPQHF. The CDR3 coding sequence is TGTGCCAGCAGCTTGGTCGACAGCCAAAATCAGCCCCAGCATTTT.

For the CDR3, the DNA is TGTGCCAGCACCGGGACACTCGATTCACCCCTCCACTTT. It yields the protein CASTGTLDSPLHF. The chain employs TRBV5-6 and TRBJ1-6; weak D call: TRBD1 (6 bases). The CDR3 covers 13 residues. The germline V gene encodes CDR1 SGHDT and CDR2 YYEEEE. V lost 6 bases to trimming and J lost 8 bases, with 12 bases between them.

The rearrangement joins TRBV7-2 to TRBJ2-3; maybe TRBD2 (6 bases). This CDR3 region has 14 residues. Trimming shortened V by 5 bases and J by 1 base, and 10 bases separated the two germline ends. The germline CDR1 and CDR2 sequences are SGHTA and FQGNSA. CDR3 region: CASSLGRRTDTQYF. In DNA, the CDR3 is TGTGCCAGCAGCCTGGGGAGGCGCACAGATACGCAGTATTTT. The variable domain in full, completed from reference TRBV7-2 and TRBJ2-3, reads GAGVSQSPSNKVTEKGKDVELRCDPISGHTALYWYRQSLGQGLEFLIYFQGNSAPDKSGLPSDRFSAERTGGSVSTLTIQRTQQEDSAVYLCASSLGRRTDTQYFGPGTRLTVL.

This rearrangement joins TRBV6-6 to TRBJ1-5; no clear D. The germline CDR1 and CDR2 sequences are MNHNY and SVGAGI (reference sequence). V shed 5 bases and J shed 1 base, with 6 bases lying between them. CDR3 size: 13 residues. CDR3 region: CASSLQSNQPQHF. The CDR3 nucleotides read TGTGCCAGCAGTCTTCAAAGCAATCAGCCCCAGCATTTT.